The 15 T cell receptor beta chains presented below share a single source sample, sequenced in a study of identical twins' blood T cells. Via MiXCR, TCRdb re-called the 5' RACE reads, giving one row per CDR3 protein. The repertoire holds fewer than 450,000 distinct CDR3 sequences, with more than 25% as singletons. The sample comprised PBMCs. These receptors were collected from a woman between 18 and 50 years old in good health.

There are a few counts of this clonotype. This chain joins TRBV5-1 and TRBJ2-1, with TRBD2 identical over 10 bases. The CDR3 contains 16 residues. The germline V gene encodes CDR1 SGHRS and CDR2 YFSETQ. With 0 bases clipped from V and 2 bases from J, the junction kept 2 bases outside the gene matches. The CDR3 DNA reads TGCGCCAGCAGCTTGGCCACTAGCGGGGCCTACAATGAGCAGTTCTTC. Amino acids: CASSLATSGAYNEQFF.

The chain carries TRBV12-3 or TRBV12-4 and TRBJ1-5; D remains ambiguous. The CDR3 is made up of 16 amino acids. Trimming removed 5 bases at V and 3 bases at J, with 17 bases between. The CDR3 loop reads CASSPLVREANQPQHF. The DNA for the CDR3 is TGTGCCAGCAGTCCACTCGTGAGGGAAGCCAATCAGCCCCAGCATTTT.

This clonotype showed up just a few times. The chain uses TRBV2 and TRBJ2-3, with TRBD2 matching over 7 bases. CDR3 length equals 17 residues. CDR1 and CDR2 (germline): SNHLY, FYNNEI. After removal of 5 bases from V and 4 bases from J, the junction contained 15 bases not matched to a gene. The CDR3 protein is CASSSPPGRGVSDTQYF. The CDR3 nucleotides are TGTGCCAGCAGTTCTCCCCCTGGTCGGGGGGTCTCAGATACGCAGTATTTT.

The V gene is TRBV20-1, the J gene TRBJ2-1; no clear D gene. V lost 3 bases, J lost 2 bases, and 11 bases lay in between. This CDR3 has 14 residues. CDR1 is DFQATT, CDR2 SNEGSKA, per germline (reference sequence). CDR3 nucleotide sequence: TGCAGTGCTAGCCTTGGACCCACCTACAATGAGCAGTTCTTC. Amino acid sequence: CSASLGPTYNEQFF.

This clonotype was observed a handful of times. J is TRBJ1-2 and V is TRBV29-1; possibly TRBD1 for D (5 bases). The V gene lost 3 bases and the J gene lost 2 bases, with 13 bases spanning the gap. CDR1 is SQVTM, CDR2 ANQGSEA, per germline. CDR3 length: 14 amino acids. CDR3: CSVEFRDLNYGYTF. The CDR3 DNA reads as TGCAGCGTTGAGTTCAGGGATCTAAACTATGGCTACACCTTC. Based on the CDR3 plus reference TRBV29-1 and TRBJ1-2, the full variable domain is SAVISQKPSRDICQRGTSLTIQCQVDSQVTMMFWYRQQPGQSLTLIATANQGSEATYESGFVIDKFPISRPNLTFSTLTVSNMSPEDSSIYLCSVEFRDLNYGYTFGSGTRLTVV.

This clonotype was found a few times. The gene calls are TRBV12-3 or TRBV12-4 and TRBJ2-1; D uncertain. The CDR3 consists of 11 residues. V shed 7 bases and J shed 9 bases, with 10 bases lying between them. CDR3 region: CASKLTVEQFF. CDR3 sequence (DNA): TGTGCCAGCAAACTAACCGTTGAGCAGTTCTTC.

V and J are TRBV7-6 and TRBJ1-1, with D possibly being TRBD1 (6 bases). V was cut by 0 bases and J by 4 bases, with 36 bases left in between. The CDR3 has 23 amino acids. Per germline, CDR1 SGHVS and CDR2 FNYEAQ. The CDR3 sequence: CASSLASYFSVPGHPRRGTEAFF. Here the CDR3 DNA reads TGTGCCAGCAGCTTAGCGTCGTATTTTTCCGTCCCGGGACATCCCCGACGGGGCACTGAAGCTTTCTTT.

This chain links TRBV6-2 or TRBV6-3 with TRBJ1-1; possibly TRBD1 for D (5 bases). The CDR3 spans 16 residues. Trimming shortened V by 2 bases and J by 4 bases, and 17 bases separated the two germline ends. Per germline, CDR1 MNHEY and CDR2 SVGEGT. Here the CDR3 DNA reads TGTGCCAGCAGTTACAGCTTGGGACGCACGACCACTGAAGCTTTCTTT. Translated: CASSYSLGRTTTEAFF.

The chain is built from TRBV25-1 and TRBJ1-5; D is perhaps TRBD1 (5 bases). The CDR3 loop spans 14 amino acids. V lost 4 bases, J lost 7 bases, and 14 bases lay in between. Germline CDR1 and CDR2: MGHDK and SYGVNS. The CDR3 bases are TGTGCCAGCAGTGTAGGGGCTGGACGGCAGCCCCAGCATTTT. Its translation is CASSVGAGRQPQHF.

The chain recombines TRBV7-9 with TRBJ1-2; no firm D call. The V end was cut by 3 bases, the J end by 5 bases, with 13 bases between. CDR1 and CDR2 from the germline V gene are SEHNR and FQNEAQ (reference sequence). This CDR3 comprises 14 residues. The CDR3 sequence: CASSLEGGRYGYTF. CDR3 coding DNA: TGTGCCAGCAGCTTGGAAGGTGGGAGGTATGGCTACACCTTC. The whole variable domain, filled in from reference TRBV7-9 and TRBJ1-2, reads DTGVSQNPRHKITKRGQNVTFRCDPISEHNRLYWYRQTLGQGPEFLTYFQNEAQLEKSRLLSDRFSAERPKGSFSTLEIQRTEQGDSAMYLCASSLEGGRYGYTFGSGTRLTVV.

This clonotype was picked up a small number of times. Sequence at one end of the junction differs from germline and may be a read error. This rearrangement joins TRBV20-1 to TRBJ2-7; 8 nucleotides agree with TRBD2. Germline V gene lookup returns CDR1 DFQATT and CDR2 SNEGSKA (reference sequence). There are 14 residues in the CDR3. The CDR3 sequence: CSARGEREFHEQYF. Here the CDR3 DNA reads TGCAGTGCCAGAGGGGAGCGGGAGTTCCACGAGCAGTACTTC.

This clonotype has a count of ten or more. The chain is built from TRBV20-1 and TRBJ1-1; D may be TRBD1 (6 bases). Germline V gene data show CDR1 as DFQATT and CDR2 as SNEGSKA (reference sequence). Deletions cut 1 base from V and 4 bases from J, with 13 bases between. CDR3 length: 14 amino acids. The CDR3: CSARGGRGGTEAFF. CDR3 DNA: TGCAGTGCTAGAGGTGGAAGAGGGGGCACTGAAGCTTTCTTT.

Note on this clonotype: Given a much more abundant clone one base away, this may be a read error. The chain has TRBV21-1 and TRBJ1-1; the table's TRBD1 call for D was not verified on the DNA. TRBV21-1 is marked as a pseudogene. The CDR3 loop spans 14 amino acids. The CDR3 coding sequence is TGTGCCAGCAGCAATCCGGTGAAGGGACCCCAATCTTTCTTT. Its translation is CASSNPVKGPQSFF.

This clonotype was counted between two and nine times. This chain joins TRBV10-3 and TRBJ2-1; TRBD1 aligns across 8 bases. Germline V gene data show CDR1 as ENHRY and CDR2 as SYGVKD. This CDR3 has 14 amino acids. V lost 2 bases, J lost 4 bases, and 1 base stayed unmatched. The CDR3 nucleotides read TGTGCCATCAGTGAGGGACAGGGTTACAATGAGCAGTTCTTC. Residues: CAISEGQGYNEQFF.

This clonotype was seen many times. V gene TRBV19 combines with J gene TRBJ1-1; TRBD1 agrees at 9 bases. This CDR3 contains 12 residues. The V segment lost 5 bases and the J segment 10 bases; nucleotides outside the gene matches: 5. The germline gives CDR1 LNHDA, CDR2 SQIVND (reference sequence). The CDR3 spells CASSLGQGLAFF. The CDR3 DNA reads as TGTGCCAGTAGTCTGGGACAGGGCTTAGCTTTCTTT.